This is a list of T cell receptor beta chains from one sample in a study of technical replicates of blood from a handful of donors. The repertoire was sequenced with immunoSEQ multiplex PCR; TCRdb's copy has only in-frame clones and lacks some. The table records fewer than 100,000 clones, about 93% of them present only once. The source material was T cells isolated from PBMCs. The source is a human donor in good health. The CDR3 runs from the conserved cysteine through the conserved F or W. Fields, in order: D gene, J gene, V gene, clone size, CDR3 DNA, CDR3 protein. A D gene is named only where the DNA matches it firmly. Clone size is stated in some rows and not others, as once, few, many or a class when expanded.

-	TRBJ1-5	TRBV6-1	once	TGTGCCAGCATACGGCGGGGGGGCGATCAGCCCCAGCATTTT	CASIRRGGDQPQHF
TRBD1	TRBJ2-7	TRBV28	-	TGTGCCAGCAGCCTCGGACAGGGCGCGAGCTCCTACGAGCAGTACTTC	CASSLGQGASSYEQYF
TRBD1	TRBJ2-3	TRBV5-4	-	TGTGCCAGCAGCTCGGACAGGCGCACAGATACGCAGTATTTT	CASSSDRRTDTQYF
TRBD1	TRBJ1-6	TRBV28	-	TGTGCCAGCAGCCCAAAGGATCTAAGACAGGGAGGTAATTCACCCCTCCACTTT	CASSPKDLRQGGNSPLHF
-	TRBJ1-2	TRBV19	-	TGTGCCAGTAGTATAGGGGACACAGGGAACTATGGCTACACCTTC	CASSIGDTGNYGYTF
TRBD2	TRBJ2-3	TRBV9	-	TGTGCCAGCAGCGTAGGACCCCTAGCGGGGGGGCTCGGAGATACGCAGTATTTT	CASSVGPLAGGLGDTQYF
-	TRBJ1-2	TRBV6-5	once	TGTGCCAGCAGTTACACGGGGAATACTAACTATGGCTACACCTTC	CASSYTGNTNYGYTF
-	TRBJ1-1	TRBV5-1	-	TGCGCCAGCAGCGCGACGGGGGGGGGCTCGGGCGCTGAAGCTTTCTTT	CASSATGGGSGAEAFF
-	TRBJ1-4	TRBV9	-	TGTGCCAGCAGCGTAGGGCTCACAACTAATGAAAAACTGTTTTTT	CASSVGLTTNEKLFF
TRBD2	TRBJ2-3	TRBV9	-	TGTGCCAGCAGCGAAGGGACTAGCGGGTACACAGATACGCAGTATTTT	CASSEGTSGYTDTQYF
-	TRBJ2-3	TRBV30	-	TGTGCCTGGAGTGTACGGAGGGATAGCACAGATACGCAGTATTTT	CAWSVRRDSTDTQYF
TRBD1	TRBJ1-5	TRBV5-6	-	TGTGCCAGCAGCTTGGACAGGGGATTGGGCCAGCCCCAGCATTTT	CASSLDRGLGQPQHF
TRBD2	TRBJ2-3	TRBV10-3	-	TGTGCCATCCAAACCGGGACTAGCAGTAATACGCAGTATTTT	CAIQTGTSSNTQYF
-	TRBJ1-4	TRBV28	-	TGTGCCAGCAGAACTAACCTTGAAAAACTGTTTTTT	CASRTNLEKLFF
-	TRBJ1-2	TRBV5-1	-	TGCGCCAGCAGCTTTGGGGCAGACTATGGCTACACCTTC	CASSFGADYGYTF
TRBD2	TRBJ2-7	TRBV7-9	-	TGTGCCAGCAGCTTAGATCCAGCGGGAGACGAGCAGTACTTC	CASSLDPAGDEQYF
-	TRBJ2-6	TRBV9	-	TGTGCCAGCGGGTGGCGGGAATACTCTGGGGCCAACGTCCTGACTTTC	CASGWREYSGANVLTF
TRBD2	TRBJ2-7	TRBV5-1	-	TGCGCCAGCAGCGGGACTAGCGTCTCCTACGAGCAGTACTTC	CASSGTSVSYEQYF
TRBD1	TRBJ1-4	TRBV18	-	TGTGCCAGCTCACCTAGGGGACAGCCTAATGAAAAACTGTTTTTT	CASSPRGQPNEKLFF
TRBD2	TRBJ2-7	TRBV2	few	TGTGCCAGCAGACGACCAGCGGGGATCTACGAGCAGTACTTC	CASRRPAGIYEQYF
-	TRBJ1-1	TRBV5-1	-	TGCGCCAGCAGTCGGCAGGGTAGCTTTACTGAAGCTTTCTTT	CASSRQGSFTEAFF
TRBD1	TRBJ2-7	TRBV5-1	once	TGCGCCAGCAGCTTGGCTAGGGGACAGGGGGACTACGAGCAGTACTTC	CASSLARGQGDYEQYF
-	TRBJ2-5	TRBV5-1	-	TGCGCCAGCAGCTTGGCCCTAGGACCCGGGGGAGAGACCCAGTACTTC	CASSLALGPGGETQYF
TRBD2	TRBJ2-7	TRBV7-8	once	TGTGCCAGCAGCCCGTGGACTAGCGGGTTAAAGATAACCCACGAGCAGTACTTC	CASSPWTSGLKITHEQYF
-	TRBJ2-7	TRBV7-9	-	TGTGCCAGCAGCGGATGGGACTCGGGCTCCTACGAGCAGTACTTC	CASSGWDSGSYEQYF
-	TRBJ2-5	TRBV27	-	TGTGCCAGCAGTTTGGGGAGGAAAGAGACCCAGTACTTC	CASSLGRKETQYF
TRBD1	TRBJ1-2	TRBV6-5	-	TGTGCCAGCAGTTACTCGAAACAGGGGAACTATGGCTACACCTTC	CASSYSKQGNYGYTF
-	TRBJ1-5	TRBV4-1	few	TGCGCCAGCAGCCAAATGACGGACGGAGGCATTCAGCCCCAGCATTTT	CASSQMTDGGIQPQHF
-	TRBJ2-3	TRBV28	-	TGTGCCAGCAGTTTTCGTATTAGCACAGATACGCAGTATTTT	CASSFRISTDTQYF
TRBD1	TRBJ1-4	TRBV19	once	TGTGCCAGTACCCCCGGGACAGGGGAGGAAAAACTGTTTTTT	CASTPGTGEEKLFF
TRBD1	TRBJ1-2	TRBV6-5	-	TGTGCCAGCAGTTCCCGGGACAGTCGTCGGGTCTCCACCTTC	CASSSRDSRRVSTF
TRBD1	TRBJ2-7	TRBV14	-	TGTGCCAGCAGCCAAGATAGGTGGGGACAGGACTACGAGCAGTACTTC	CASSQDRWGQDYEQYF
-	TRBJ2-3	TRBV2	-	TGTGCCAGCAGACATCGGGCAGATACGCAGTATTTT	CASRHRADTQYF
TRBD1	TRBJ1-6	TRBV18	-	TGTGCCAGCTCACCACCAGGGGGCCAGCATTCACCCCTCCACTTT	CASSPPGGQHSPLHF
TRBD1	TRBJ2-7	TRBV14	once	TGTGCCAGCAGCCAATTTGGAGACAGGGTTTGGGACGAGCAGTACTTC	CASSQFGDRVWDEQYF
-	TRBJ1-6	TRBV19	once	TGTGCCAGTAGTATCTCTACGAGCGGATATAATTCACCCCTCCACTTT	CASSISTSGYNSPLHF
-	TRBJ2-1	TRBV7-9	-	TGTGCCAGCAGTCGGGAGTACAATGAGCAGTTCTTC	CASSREYNEQFF
-	TRBJ2-7	TRBV6-1	-	TGTGCCAGCCTCGCAGAGACTACTACCTACGAGCAGTACTTC	CASLAETTTYEQYF
-	TRBJ1-1	TRBV28	-	TGTGCCAGCAGTTTTTGGCAGTCCTCAGCTTTCTTT	CASSFWQSSAFF
-	TRBJ1-4	TRBV4-1	-	TGCGCCAGCAGCCAAGTGACGACAGAGCCCTCTGGGAAAGAGCTGTTTTTT	CASSQVTTEPSGKELFF
-	TRBJ1-1	TRBV11-2	-	TGTGCCAGCAGCTGGCTCAGGGCAGAAGCTTTCTTT	CASSWLRAEAFF